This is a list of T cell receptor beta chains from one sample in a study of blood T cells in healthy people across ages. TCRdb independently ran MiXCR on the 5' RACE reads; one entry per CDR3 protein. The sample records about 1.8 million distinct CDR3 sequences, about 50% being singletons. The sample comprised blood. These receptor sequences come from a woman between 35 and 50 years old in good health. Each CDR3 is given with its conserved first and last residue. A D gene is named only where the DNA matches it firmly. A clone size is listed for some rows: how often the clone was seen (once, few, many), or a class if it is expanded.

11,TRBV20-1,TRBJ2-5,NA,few,TGCAGTGCTAGCTTCCCAGGGACCCAGTACTTC,CSASFPGTQYF
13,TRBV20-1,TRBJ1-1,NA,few,TGCAGTGCTAGGACGGATCTAAACACTGAAGCTTTCTTT,CSARTDLNTEAFF
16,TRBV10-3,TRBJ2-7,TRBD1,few,TGTGCCATCAGTGAGCCAAACCGGGACAGCTCCTACGAGCAGTACTTC,CAISEPNRDSSYEQYF
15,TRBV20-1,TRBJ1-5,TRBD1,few,TGCAGTGCTAGGGGATGGACAGGGGACAATCAGCCCCAGCATTTT,CSARGWTGDNQPQHF
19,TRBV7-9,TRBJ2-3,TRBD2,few,TGTGCCAGCAGCCCCGAACTCGCGGGGGTCGTGATTAGCACAGATACGCAGTATTTT,CASSPELAGVVISTDTQYF
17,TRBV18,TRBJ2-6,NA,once,TGTGCCAGCTCACCACTTGATCGGGTTGGAGGGGCCAACGTCCTGACTTTC,CASSPLDRVGGANVLTF
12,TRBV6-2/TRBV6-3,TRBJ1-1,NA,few,TGTGCCAGCTCAGGGGATTTTACTGAAGCTTTCTTT,CASSGDFTEAFF
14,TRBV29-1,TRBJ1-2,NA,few,TGCAGCGTTGGGGGCTTCACGGGAAGGTATGGCTACACCTTC,CSVGGFTGRYGYTF
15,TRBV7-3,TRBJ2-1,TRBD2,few,TGTGCCAGCAGCGATGGACTAGCGGGTAGCGATGAGCAGTTCTTC,CASSDGLAGSDEQFF
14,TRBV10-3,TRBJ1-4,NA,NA,TGTGCCATCAGTGATGGACAGATTAATGAAAAACTGTTTTTT,CAISDGQINEKLFF
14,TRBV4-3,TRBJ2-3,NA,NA,TGCGCCAGCAGCCGTTACCGGGAGACAGATACGCAGTATTTT,CASSRYRETDTQYF
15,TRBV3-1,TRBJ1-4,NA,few,TGTGCCAGCAGCCGTGGGGCCGATACTAATGAAAAACTGTTTTTT,CASSRGADTNEKLFF
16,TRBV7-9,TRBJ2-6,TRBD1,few,TGTGCCAGCAGCTGGACAGGAGACTCTGGGGCCAACGTCCTGACTTTC,CASSWTGDSGANVLTF
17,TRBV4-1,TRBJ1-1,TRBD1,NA,TGCGCCAGCAGCCACCGGACAGGGGCGTCTAAGAACACTGAAGCTTTCTTT,CASSHRTGASKNTEAFF
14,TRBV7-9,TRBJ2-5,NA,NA,TGTGCCTGCAGCCCGCTGGTCGACCCAGAGACCCAGTACTTC,CACSPLVDPETQYF
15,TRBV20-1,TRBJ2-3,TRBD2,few,TGCAGTGCTAGCGCGGGGGGCGAATTCACAGATACGCAGTATTTT,CSASAGGEFTDTQYF
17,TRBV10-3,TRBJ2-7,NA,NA,TGTGCCATCAGTGAGTCCGGGCGGGTTATCGGGTCCTACGAGCAGTACTTC,CAISESGRVIGSYEQYF
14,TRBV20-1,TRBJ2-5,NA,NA,TGCAGTGCTAGTATCGGGGCAGGTCAAGAGACCCAGTACTTC,CSASIGAGQETQYF
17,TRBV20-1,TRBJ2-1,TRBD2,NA,TGCAGTGCGCCGGACGCACGACTAGCGGGGACCAACAATGAGCAGTTCTTC,CSAPDARLAGTNNEQFF
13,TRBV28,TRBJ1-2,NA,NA,TGTGCCAGCAGTGTAGTTGGTGGGGTTGGCTACACCTTC,CASSVVGGVGYTF
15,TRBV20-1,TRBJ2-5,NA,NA,TGCAGTGCTAGAGATCATCACAGAGGCCAAGAGACCCAGTACTTC,CSARDHHRGQETQYF
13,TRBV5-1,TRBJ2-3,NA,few,TGCGCCAGCAGCGCCTCAGGGGAAGATACGCAGTATTTT,CASSASGEDTQYF
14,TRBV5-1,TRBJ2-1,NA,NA,TGCGCCAGCAGCTTTGGGAATTCCTACAATGAGCAGTTCTTC,CASSFGNSYNEQFF
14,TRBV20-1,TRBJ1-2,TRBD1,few,TGCAGTGCTAGAGACGGACAGGGGGTGTTAGGCTACACCTTC,CSARDGQGVLGYTF
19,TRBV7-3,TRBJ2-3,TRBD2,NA,TGTGCCAGCAGCGCTACCGGGACTAGCGGGAGGGGTACCACAGATACGCAGTATTTT,CASSATGTSGRGTTDTQYF
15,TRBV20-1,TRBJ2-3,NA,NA,TGCAGTGCTAGTGGGTTTTTACTTAGCACAGATACGCAGTATTTT,CSASGFLLSTDTQYF
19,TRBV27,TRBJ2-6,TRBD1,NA,TGTGCCAGCAGTGGAAAATGGGACAGAGGTTCCTCTGGGGCCAACGTCCTGACTTTC,CASSGKWDRGSSGANVLTF
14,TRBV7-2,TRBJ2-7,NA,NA,TGTGCCAGCAGCTCTGACTCTGGGTCGGCGTCCCAGTACTTC,CASSSDSGSASQYF
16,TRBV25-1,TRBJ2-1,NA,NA,TGTGCCAGCAGTGAATCACTGCAGGGTGCCTACAATGAGCAGTTCTTC,CASSESLQGAYNEQFF
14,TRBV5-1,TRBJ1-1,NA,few,TGCGCCAGCAGCTCGGACCTTACTTCCACTGAAGCTTTCTTT,CASSSDLTSTEAFF
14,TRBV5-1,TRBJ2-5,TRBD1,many,TGTGCCAGCAGCCTGGGACAGGGGAAAGAGACCCAGTACTTC,CASSLGQGKETQYF
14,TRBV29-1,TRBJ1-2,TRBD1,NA,TGCAGCGTTGGTGAGGGGGCCGTAGTCTATGGCTACACCTTC,CSVGEGAVVYGYTF
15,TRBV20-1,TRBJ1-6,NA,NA,TGCAGTGCTGTTCTGTCCGTCTCCTATAATTCACCCCTCCACTTT,CSAVLSVSYNSPLHF
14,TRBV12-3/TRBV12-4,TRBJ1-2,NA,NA,TGTACCAGCAGTTGTGCAGGGGAAGGCTATGGCTACACCTTC,CTSSCAGEGYGYTF
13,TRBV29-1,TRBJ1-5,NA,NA,TGCAGCGTTGCCAGCTCCGGCAATCAGCCCCAGCATTTT,CSVASSGNQPQHF
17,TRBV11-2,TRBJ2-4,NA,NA,TGTGCCAGCAGTATCGGGACAAGCCGGGGAGTCAAAAACATTCAGTACTTC,CASSIGTSRGVKNIQYF
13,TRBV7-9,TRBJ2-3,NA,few,TGTGCCAGCATCCTGGGGCCCACAGATACGCAGTATTTT,CASILGPTDTQYF
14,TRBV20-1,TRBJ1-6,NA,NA,TGCAGTGCTAGAGATAGGGGAGTGGGTTCACCCCTCCACTTT,CSARDRGVGSPLHF
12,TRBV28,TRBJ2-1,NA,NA,TGTGCCAGCAGTCGGCGGGGATCTGAGCAGTTCTTC,CASSRRGSEQFF
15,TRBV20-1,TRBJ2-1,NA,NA,TGCAGTGCTAGAGATAGGAACCTAGGGGTTAATGAGCAGTTCTTC,CSARDRNLGVNEQFF
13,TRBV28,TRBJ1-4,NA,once,TGTGCCAGCAGGAGGCCCGCTAATGAAAAACTGTTTTTT,CASRRPANEKLFF
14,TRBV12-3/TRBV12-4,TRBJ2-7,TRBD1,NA,TGTGCCAGCACTCGCCGGGACAGCAGGGACGAGCAGTACTTC,CASTRRDSRDEQYF
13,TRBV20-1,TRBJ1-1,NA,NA,TGCAGTGCTAGAGATAGGGGTCCCACTGAAGCTTTCTTT,CSARDRGPTEAFF
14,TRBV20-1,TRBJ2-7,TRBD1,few,TGCAGTGCTAGACAGGGACAGGGTCCCAACGAGCAGTACTTC,CSARQGQGPNEQYF
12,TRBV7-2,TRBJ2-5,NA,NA,TGTGCCAGCACTAATCGGGACGAGACCCAGTACTTC,CASTNRDETQYF
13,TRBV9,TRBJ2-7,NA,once,TGTGCCAGCAGCCCGAACAGGGCTGGCGAGCAGTACTTC,CASSPNRAGEQYF
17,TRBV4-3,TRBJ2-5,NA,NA,TGCGCCAGCAGCCAAGATATTGGTAGTACGATACAAGAGACCCAGTACTTC,CASSQDIGSTIQETQYF
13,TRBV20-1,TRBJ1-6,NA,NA,TGCAGTGCAGCGTACCCCTCTAGTTCACCCCTCCACTTT,CSAAYPSSSPLHF
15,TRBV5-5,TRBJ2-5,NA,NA,TGTGCCAGCAGCTTGGATGCGGGGTTGTACAATGAGCAGTACTTC,CASSLDAGLYNEQYF